This T cell receptor (beta chain) is from a study of blood T cells in healthy people across ages. Study overall: Per two T cells, template switching captured roughly one barcoded beta molecule. Findings and limits, study-wide: The recorded TCR beta diversity per million T cells decreased in a roughly linear manner with age.

The sample holds a few counts of this clonotype. Its antigen remains unidentified. The CDR3 runs to 14 residues. Germline CDR1 reads SGHVS; CDR2 reads FQNEAQ. With a J-beta primer mix and a sample-barcoded 5' primer, a second PCR ran 7 to 11 cycles. Every cDNA molecule carried a tag from a template-switch adaptor bearing 12 random nucleotides. In TCRdb, the 5' RACE reads were re-called with MiXCR into one record per CDR3 protein. The sample lists about 1.8 million distinct CDR3 sequences, about 50% occurring once. The source material was blood. The sequence was obtained from a middle-aged woman in good health. J is TRBJ2-5 and V is TRBV7-8, with D perhaps matching TRBD1 (5 bases). The tail of the sequence fits TRBJ2-7 better, so the J call may be wrong. CDR3 sequence: CASSLGQIIYEQYF. CDR3 coding DNA: TGTGCCAGCAGCTTAGGACAGATTATCTACGAGCAGTACTTC.